Below are 17 T cell receptor beta chains sequenced from a single sample in a study of Ad26.COV2.S vaccination and SARS-CoV-2 variants. Indicated treatment: roughly 18 received Ad26.COV2.S at low or high dose, single or two shots; about five received placebo; per-sample allocation not given. The study sampled participants on day 63 after the first vaccine or placebo injection. The assay was immunoSEQ multiplex PCR, and TCRdb's table has in-frame clones only and misses some. The sample has about 400,000 clones, about 92% seen once. The specimen comprised peripheral blood, sampled in a trial of Ad26.COV2.S vaccine versus placebo. These receptors came from a person aged 18 to 59 who received the Ad26.COV2.S COVID-19 vaccine or a placebo.

The V call is TRBV6-5, the J call TRBJ2-1; TRBD2 is a possible D gene (7 bases). The CDR3 has 15 amino acids. CDR1 MNHEY and CDR2 SVGAGI come from the germline V gene. With 6 bases removed from V and 5 bases from J, the gap between germline ends came to 17 bases. CDR3 amino acids: CASSLFMGGHNEQFF. In DNA form, the CDR3 reads TGTGCCAGCAGCCTATTTATGGGGGGGCACAATGAGCAGTTCTTC.

In nucleotides, the CDR3 is TGCGCCAGCAGCCAAGCACAGATCAGCTCCTACAATGAGCAGTTCTTC. Its protein is CASSQAQISSYNEQFF. V gene TRBV4-1 combines with J gene TRBJ2-1; unclear D gene. V was shortened by 1 base and J by 0 bases, with 10 bases between the two germline ends. Germline CDR1 MGHRA, CDR2 YSYEKL. The CDR3 length is 16 residues.

The chain is built from TRBV19 and TRBJ1-1; D is ambiguous. CDR3 length equals 11 residues. Germline loops: CDR1 LNHDA, CDR2 SQIVND (reference sequence). The V end was cut by 6 bases, the J end by 7 bases, with 9 bases between. CDR3 protein: CASRVGIEAFF. CDR3 coding DNA: TGTGCCAGTAGGGTGGGGATTGAAGCTTTCTTT. The full variable domain, with the rest looked up from reference TRBV19 and TRBJ1-1, is DGGITQSPKYLFRKEGQNVTLSCEQNLNHDAMYWYRQDPGQGLRLIYYSQIVNDFQKGDIAEGYSVSREKKESFPLTVTSAQKNPTAFYLCASRVGIEAFFGQGTRLTVV.

The rearrangement joins TRBV4-3 to TRBJ1-1, with TRBD1 matching 7 bases. CDR3 length: 17 amino acids. The V segment lost 2 bases and the J segment 1 base; nucleotides outside the gene matches: 10. Germline V gene lookup returns CDR1 LGHNA and CDR2 YSLEER. CDR3 sequence (DNA): TGCGCCAGCAGCCAAAGGGTCTACGGGACAGCGAACACTGAAGCTTTCTTT. It translates to CASSQRVYGTANTEAFF.

The chain joins TRBV11-2 to TRBJ1-1; a possible D gene is TRBD1 (5 bases). Germline-derived CDR1 and CDR2 are SGHAT and FQNNGV. CDR3 length equals 13 residues. V was pared by 5 bases and J by 8 bases, with 15 bases between. The CDR3 region has the DNA TGTGCCAGCAGCCCCCCCGGGGCTCGGGAAGCTTTCTTT. This gives the protein CASSPPGAREAFF.

This clone was observed a handful of times. The chain uses TRBV7-9 and TRBJ1-2, with a weak D call TRBD1 (5 bases). CDR3 length: 12 residues. V lost 11 bases to trimming and J lost 6 bases, with 16 bases between them. CDR1 and CDR2 from the germline V gene are SEHNR and FQNEAQ (reference sequence). CDR3 sequence reads: CAHPSAGNGYTF. In DNA, the CDR3 is TGTGCCCACCCTTCGGCAGGGAATGGCTACACCTTC.

V gene TRBV7-6 combines with J gene TRBJ2-1; D gene uncertain. The CDR3 has 15 amino acids. Germline V gene sequence: CDR1 SGHVS, CDR2 FNYEAQ. V lost 5 bases and J lost 0, with 11 bases in between. CDR3 coding DNA: TGTGCCAGCAGCCCGAGACCTACCTCCTACAATGAGCAGTTCTTC. Translating it yields CASSPRPTSYNEQFF. The full variable domain, its missing parts supplied by reference TRBV7-6 and TRBJ2-1, is GAGVSQSPRYKVTKRGQDVALRCDPISGHVSLYWYRQALGQGPEFLTYFNYEAQQDKSGLPNDRFSAERPEGSISTLTIQRTEQRDSAMYRCASSPRPTSYNEQFFGPGTRLTVL.

The V gene is TRBV14, the J gene TRBJ2-1; D not resolved. This CDR3 is 13 amino acids long. Germline CDR1 reads SGHDN; CDR2 reads FVKESK. V was trimmed by 2 bases and J by 10 bases, leaving 12 bases between them. The CDR3 nucleotides read TGTGCCAGCAGCCAACTGGGTTTGATGGAGCAGTTCTTC. Protein sequence: CASSQLGLMEQFF. Supplemented by reference TRBV14 and TRBJ2-1, the full variable domain reads EAGVTQFPSHSVIEKGQTVTLRCDPISGHDNLYWYRRVMGKEIKFLLHFVKESKQDESGMPNNRFLAERTGGTYSTLKVQPAELEDSGVYFCASSQLGLMEQFFGPGTRLTVL.

J is TRBJ1-2 and V is TRBV27, with D maybe TRBD1 (5 bases). V gave up 4 bases and J gave up 3 bases, with 9 bases separating them. Germline CDR1 MNHEY, CDR2 SMNVEV (reference sequence). The CDR3 totals 13 residues. CDR3 nucleotides: TGTGCCAGCAGTTATGTAGGGGACTATGGCTACACCTTC. Its protein product is CASSYVGDYGYTF.

The chain employs TRBV6-2 or TRBV6-3 and TRBJ2-3, with D perhaps matching TRBD2 (6 bases). This CDR3 is built from 16 residues. The V end lost 6 bases, the J end lost 0 bases, and 16 bases lay between the germline ends. The germline V gene has CDR1 MNHEY and CDR2 SVGEGT. The CDR3 region has the DNA TGTGCCAGCAGCCCGTTCCGGGGACTTAGCACAGATACGCAGTATTTT. As protein: CASSPFRGLSTDTQYF.

This rearrangement joins TRBV19 to TRBJ2-3; 7 bases are shared with TRBD1. Germline-derived CDR1 and CDR2 are LNHDA and SQIVND (reference sequence). The CDR3 length is 15 residues. J was trimmed by 0 bases and V by 5 bases; bases with no gene match: 5. The CDR3 protein is CASSHRDSSTDTQYF. CDR3 coding DNA: TGTGCCAGTAGTCACCGGGACAGCAGCACAGATACGCAGTATTTT.

The gene calls are TRBV4-1 and TRBJ2-5, with D perhaps being TRBD1 or TRBD2 (5 bases each). The CDR3 is 16 residues long. V was trimmed by 3 bases and J by 2 bases, leaving 16 bases between them. Germline V gene sequence: CDR1 MGHRA, CDR2 YSYEKL. The CDR3 coding sequence is TGCGCCAGCAGCCAGTCATTGCCTGGGGGACAAGAGACCCAGTACTTC. It encodes CASSQSLPGGQETQYF.

This clone was recorded a few times. J is TRBJ2-1 and V is TRBV7-2, with D possibly matching TRBD2 (6 bases). CDR3 length: 16 residues. CDR1 is SGHTA and CDR2 is FQGNSA in the germline V gene. V was cut by 5 bases and J by 5 bases, with 19 bases left in between. The chain's CDR3 is CASSPSSGTANNEQFF. CDR3 DNA sequence: TGTGCCAGCAGCCCGTCGTCCGGGACTGCAAACAATGAGCAGTTCTTC.

This chain connects TRBV10-2 to TRBJ1-2, with 8 bases fitting TRBD1. CDR1 is WSHSY and CDR2 is SAAADI in the germline V gene. The junction had 5 bases not matched to a gene; V was cut back by 7 bases and J by 7 bases. CDR3 length equals 12 residues. The CDR3 here is CASTDRGRGYTF. The DNA of the CDR3 is TGCGCCAGCACAGACAGGGGACGTGGCTACACCTTC.

The chain joins TRBV18 to TRBJ2-3, with TRBD2 matching 9 bases. There are 16 residues in the CDR3. V lost 3 bases to trimming and J lost 4 bases; unmatched junction nucleotides: 8. Germline V lookup: CDR1 KGHSH, CDR2 LQKENI. CDR3 nucleotides: TGTGCCAGCTCACCCCCCCGGGGACTAGCAGCAGATACGCAGTATTTT. Translating gives CASSPPRGLAADTQYF.

In its sample, this clone was seen a few times. The chain has TRBV30 and TRBJ1-6; D gene unclear. Per germline, CDR1 GTSNPN and CDR2 SVGIG (reference sequence). Trimming stripped 7 bases from V and 10 bases from J, with 14 bases between. This CDR3 is built from 12 residues. The CDR3 sequence is CAFDGWQSPLHF. CDR3 nucleotide sequence: TGTGCCTTCGACGGTTGGCAGTCACCCCTCCACTTT.

This chain uses TRBV7-2 with TRBJ1-4; unclear D gene. The CDR3 is made up of 12 amino acids. CDR1 SGHTA and CDR2 FQGNSA come from the germline V gene. The V end lost 1 base, the J end lost 5 bases, and 2 bases lay between the germline ends. The chain's CDR3 is CASSLVNEKLFF. CDR3 sequence (DNA): TGTGCCAGCAGCTTAGTGAATGAAAAACTGTTTTTT.